This entry concerns a single T cell receptor (beta chain). Its specificity is not known. Sample-barcoded 5' priming and a J-beta primer mix drove a second PCR of about 6 to 12 cycles. Researchers report that each sample yielded at least 2.5 million CDR3-containing paired-end reads. TCRdb reanalysed the 5' RACE reads using MiXCR and keeps one entry per CDR3 protein. Among under 2,000,000 distinct CDR3 sequences listed, 49% were seen once. The data derive from a study of blood T cells in healthy people across ages. The study, taken as a whole, reports: It was the long-lived donors that had more naive CD4+ cells and higher diversity than aged donors. Measured against age, TCR beta diversity per million T cells decreased in a roughly linear manner.

Germline CDR1 SQVTM, CDR2 ANQGSEA. This CDR3 region has 14 residues. The ends were cut back, 1 base at V and 4 bases at J, with 11 bases in the middle. Source material: blood. This sequence originates from a woman aged 40 to 50 in good health. The V and J genes are TRBV29-1 and TRBJ2-1; D possibly matches TRBD1 or TRBD2 (6 bases each). CDR3: CSVEGRGRYNEQFF. The CDR3 DNA sequence: TGCAGCGTTGAAGGTAGGGGGAGGTACAATGAGCAGTTCTTC.